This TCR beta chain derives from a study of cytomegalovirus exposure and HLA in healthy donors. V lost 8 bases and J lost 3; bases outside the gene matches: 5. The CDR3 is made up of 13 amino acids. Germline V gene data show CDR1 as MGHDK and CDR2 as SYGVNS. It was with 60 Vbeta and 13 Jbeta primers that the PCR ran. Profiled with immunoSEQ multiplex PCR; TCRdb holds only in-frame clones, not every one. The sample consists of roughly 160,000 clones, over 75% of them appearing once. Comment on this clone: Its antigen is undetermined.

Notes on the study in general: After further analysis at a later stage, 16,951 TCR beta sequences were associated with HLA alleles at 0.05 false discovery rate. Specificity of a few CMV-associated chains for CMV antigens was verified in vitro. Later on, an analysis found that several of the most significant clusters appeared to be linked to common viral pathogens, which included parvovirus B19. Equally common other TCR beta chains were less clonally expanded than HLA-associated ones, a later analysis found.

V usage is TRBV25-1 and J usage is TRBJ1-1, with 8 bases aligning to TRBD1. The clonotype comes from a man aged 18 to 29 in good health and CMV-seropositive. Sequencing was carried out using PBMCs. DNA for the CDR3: TGTGCCAGCGACAGGGGAAGTCACACTGAAGCTTTCTTT. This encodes CASDRGSHTEAFF.